One and the same sample provided the 30 T cell receptor beta chains below, sequenced in a study of monozygotic twins with inflammatory bowel disease. TCRdb reworked the 5' RACE reads into one entry per CDR3 protein, no DNA. The specimen's table records 350,000 to 500,000 distinct CDR3 sequences. The source material was blood. The receptors were gathered from a human donor with ulcerative colitis or Crohn's disease, or a healthy co-twin of an affected twin (not recorded which).

The chain employs TRBV29-1 and TRBJ2-7; checking the TCRdb D call of TRBD2 is not possible without DNA. CDR3 length: 15 amino acids. Per the germline V gene, CDR1 is SQVTM and CDR2 is ANQGSEA. The CDR3 sequence is CSVRRGLAGDYEQYF.

The chain carries TRBV12-3 or TRBV12-4 and TRBJ2-1; TCRdb proposes TRBD2, but this gene call is untestable without DNA. CDR3 length equals 12 residues. The CDR3 region is CASSSGTLEQFF.

The CDR3 sequence is CASSSQASGGYNEQFF. This rearrangement joins TRBV5-1 to TRBJ2-1; the D gene TCRdb calls, TRBD2, cannot be checked with no DNA. CDR1 is SGHRS and CDR2 is YFSETQ in the germline V gene. CDR3 size: 16 residues. The whole variable domain, remainder taken from reference TRBV5-1 and TRBJ2-1, is KAGVTQTPRYLIKTRGQQVTLSCSPISGHRSVSWYQQTPGQGLQFLFEYFSETQRNKGNFPGRFSGRQFSNSRSEMNVSTLELGDSALYLCASSSQASGGYNEQFFGPGTRLTVL.

V gene TRBV29-1 combines with J gene TRBJ2-3; as DNA is missing, the TRBD2 call by TCRdb cannot be tested. The length of the CDR3 is 15 residues. Germline values: CDR1 SQVTM, CDR2 ANQGSEA. The CDR3 loop is CSVGGWKGVKDTQYF.

V is TRBV12-3 or TRBV12-4 and J is TRBJ1-1; checking the TCRdb D call of TRBD1 is not possible without DNA. This CDR3 is 16 amino acids long. The CDR3: CASSRAGQQFNTEAFF.

The rearrangement uses TRBV12-5 and TRBJ1-5. This CDR3 region has 14 residues. Germline V gene sequence: CDR1 LGHNT, CDR2 FRNRAP. This chain's CDR3 is CASGLDRGPQPQHF.

V is TRBV5-5 and J is TRBJ2-5. The CDR3 consists of 11 residues. Looked up from germline, CDR1 is SGHKS and CDR2 is YYEKEE (reference sequence). The CDR3 spells CASSFIETQYF.

The rearrangement uses TRBV10-2 and TRBJ1-5; TCRdb designates TRBD1, a call that cannot be tested without DNA. There are 13 residues in the CDR3. Looked up from germline, CDR1 is WSHSY and CDR2 is SAAADI. The CDR3 reads CASSEQGAGPQHF.

The V gene is TRBV7-6, the J gene TRBJ2-7; TCRdb's assignment of TRBD2 cannot be checked, as there is no DNA. Germline V gene lookup returns CDR1 SGHVS and CDR2 FNYEAQ. The CDR3 has 14 residues. CDR3: CASSLAGPTYEQYF.

This chain links TRBV5-1 with TRBJ2-1. CDR1 is SGHRS and CDR2 is YFSETQ in the germline V gene. The CDR3 contains 14 residues. The CDR3 is CASSLGSPYNEQFF.

The V and J genes are TRBV11-2 and TRBJ2-1; TCRdb reports TRBD2, a call that lacks DNA to check it against. The CDR3 consists of 16 residues. Germline CDR1 is SGHAT and CDR2 is FQNNGV. CDR3 sequence: CASSSSGTRGYNEQFF. The full variable domain, with the rest looked up from reference TRBV11-2 and TRBJ2-1, is EAGVAQSPRYKIIEKRQSVAFWCNPISGHATLYWYQQILGQGPKLLIQFQNNGVVDDSQLPKDRFSAERLKGVDSTLKIQPAKLEDSAVYLCASSSSGTRGYNEQFFGPGTRLTVL.

The chain is built from TRBV5-1 and TRBJ2-1. The CDR3 extends over 15 amino acids. The germline CDR1 and CDR2 sequences are SGHRS and YFSETQ. CDR3 in amino acids: CASSLIGDSYNEQFF.

The chain is built from TRBV9 and TRBJ1-4. Per the germline V gene, CDR1 is SGDLS and CDR2 is YYNGEE. The CDR3 has 15 amino acids. The CDR3 is CASSVGIGFNEKLFF.

The genes are TRBV6-5 and TRBJ2-1; as DNA is missing, the TRBD1 call by TCRdb cannot be tested. This CDR3 region has 15 residues. CDR1 MNHEY and CDR2 SVGAGI come from the germline V gene. The CDR3 loop is CASSYSADRANEQFF.

The genes are TRBV20-1 and TRBJ2-3. Germline CDR1 is DFQATT and CDR2 is SNEGSKA (reference sequence). This CDR3 has 13 amino acids. CDR3 in amino acids: CSAIGPRTDTQYF.

The V call is TRBV3-1, the J call TRBJ1-1. This CDR3 contains 14 residues. Germline-derived CDR1 and CDR2 are LGHDT and YNNKEL (reference sequence). The CDR3 sequence: CASSRKGSNTEAFF. Supplemented by reference TRBV3-1 and TRBJ1-1, the full variable domain reads DTAVSQTPKYLVTQMGNDKSIKCEQNLGHDTMYWYKQDSKKFLKIMFSYNNKELIINETVPNRFSPKSPDKAHLNLHINSLELGDSAVYFCASSRKGSNTEAFFGQGTRLTVV.

The CDR3 reads CASSSSDSLYGYTF. The chain combines TRBV6-6 with TRBJ1-2. The germline CDR1 and CDR2 sequences are MNHNY and SVGAGI (reference sequence). This CDR3 contains 14 residues.

V usage is TRBV4-3 and J usage is TRBJ1-5. Looked up from germline, CDR1 is LGHNA and CDR2 is YSLEER. The CDR3 runs 15 residues. CDR3 loop: CASSQDYSRNQPQHF.

The J gene is TRBJ2-7, the V gene TRBV10-3; the TRBD1 assignment by TCRdb is unverifiable without DNA. CDR3 length: 16 residues. From germline, CDR1 is ENHRY and CDR2 SYGVKD. The CDR3: CAISNTGGAPSYEQYF.

The chain's CDR3 is CASSYVVPTPTDTQYF. The rearrangement joins TRBV6-5 to TRBJ2-3; TCRdb's D call, TRBD1, is unchecked because there is no DNA. CDR1 and CDR2 from the germline V gene are MNHEY and SVGAGI. This CDR3 is built from 16 residues.

V gene TRBV6-1 combines with J gene TRBJ2-5; TCRdb lists TRBD1, though no DNA is available to test this call. This CDR3 spans 14 amino acids. The germline gives CDR1 MNHNS, CDR2 SASEGT. CDR3: CASRRGGAGETQYF.

The chain carries TRBV19 and TRBJ1-2; checking the TCRdb D call of TRBD1 is not possible without DNA. Germline V CDR1 and CDR2: LNHDA, SQIVND (reference sequence). This CDR3 comprises 16 residues. The CDR3: CASSLRDRGAGYGYTF. Using reference TRBV19 and TRBJ1-2 for the parts outside the CDR3, the full variable domain is DGGITQSPKYLFRKEGQNVTLSCEQNLNHDAMYWYRQDPGQGLRLIYYSQIVNDFQKGDIAEGYSVSREKKESFPLTVTSAQKNPTAFYLCASSLRDRGAGYGYTFGSGTRLTVV.

The chain carries TRBV4-1 and TRBJ2-3; the D call of TRBD2 rests on TCRdb alone, since no DNA is present to check it. Looked up from germline, CDR1 is MGHRA and CDR2 is YSYEKL. CDR3 length equals 15 residues. This chain's CDR3 is CASSQDSAGTDTQYF.

V gene TRBV30 combines with J gene TRBJ2-1; TCRdb calls TRBD2, which cannot be checked without DNA. The germline V gene encodes CDR1 GTSNPN and CDR2 SVGIG (reference sequence). The CDR3 covers 13 residues. CDR3 region: CAWKGLAYNEQFF.

V usage is TRBV19 and J usage is TRBJ1-1. This CDR3 has 12 amino acids. The germline V gene has CDR1 LNHDA and CDR2 SQIVND (reference sequence). The chain's CDR3 is CASILAGTEAFF.

This chain uses TRBV14 with TRBJ2-1; TCRdb proposes TRBD2, but this gene call is untestable without DNA. The CDR3 is 15 amino acids. The germline gives CDR1 SGHDN, CDR2 FVKESK. CDR3 amino acids: CASSPDFPADNEQFF.

The CDR3 reads CASSQATWPGELFF. The chain recombines TRBV4-3 with TRBJ2-2. Germline V gives CDR1 LGHNA, CDR2 YSLEER. This CDR3 is built from 14 residues.

V gene TRBV3-1 combines with J gene TRBJ2-2; the D call of TRBD2 rests on TCRdb alone, since no DNA is present to check it. Germline CDR1 LGHDT, CDR2 YNNKEL (reference sequence). The CDR3 has 16 amino acids. This CDR3 reads CASSHMRGGNTGELFF.

V is TRBV20-1 and J is TRBJ1-2; TCRdb lists TRBD1, though no DNA is available to test this call. The CDR3 extends over 11 amino acids. Germline loops: CDR1 DFQATT, CDR2 SNEGSKA (reference sequence). The CDR3 protein is CSAGIRYGYTF.

The CDR3: CASSRGDSNQPQHF. This chain connects TRBV27 to TRBJ1-5. This CDR3 comprises 14 residues. From germline, CDR1 is MNHEY and CDR2 SMNVEV (reference sequence).